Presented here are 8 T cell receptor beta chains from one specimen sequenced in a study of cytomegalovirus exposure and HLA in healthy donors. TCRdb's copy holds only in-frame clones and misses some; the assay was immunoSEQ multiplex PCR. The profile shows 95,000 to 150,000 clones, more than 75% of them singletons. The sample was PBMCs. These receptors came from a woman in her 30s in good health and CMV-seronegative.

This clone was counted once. CDR3: CAWRADRGSEQYF. CDR3 DNA: TGTGCCTGGAGGGCTGACAGGGGCAGCGAGCAGTACTTC. J is TRBJ2-7 and V is TRBV30, with TRBD1 identical over 8 bases. Germline trimming cut 3 bases from V and 6 bases from J; bases unmatched to any gene: 7. Germline-derived CDR1 and CDR2 are GTSNPN and SVGIG (reference sequence). CDR3 length: 13 amino acids.

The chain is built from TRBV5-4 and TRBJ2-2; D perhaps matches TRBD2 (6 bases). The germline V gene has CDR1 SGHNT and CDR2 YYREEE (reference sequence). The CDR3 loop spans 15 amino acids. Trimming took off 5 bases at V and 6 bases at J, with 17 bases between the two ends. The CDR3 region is CASSPREGRSGELFF. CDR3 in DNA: TGTGCCAGCAGTCCCCGAGAGGGGAGGTCCGGGGAGCTGTTTTTT.

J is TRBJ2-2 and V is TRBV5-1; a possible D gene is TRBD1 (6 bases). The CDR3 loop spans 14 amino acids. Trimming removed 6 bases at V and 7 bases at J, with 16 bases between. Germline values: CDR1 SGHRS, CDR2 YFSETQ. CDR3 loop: CASKWDTPGGELFF. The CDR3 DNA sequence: TGCGCCAGCAAATGGGACACTCCAGGCGGGGAGCTGTTTTTT.

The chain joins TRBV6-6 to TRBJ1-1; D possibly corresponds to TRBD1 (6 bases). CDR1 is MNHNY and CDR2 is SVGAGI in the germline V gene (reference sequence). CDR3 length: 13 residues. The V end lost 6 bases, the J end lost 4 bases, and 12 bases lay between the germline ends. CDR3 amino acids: CASSWKQGTEAFF. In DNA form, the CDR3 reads TGTGCCAGCAGCTGGAAACAGGGCACTGAAGCTTTCTTT.

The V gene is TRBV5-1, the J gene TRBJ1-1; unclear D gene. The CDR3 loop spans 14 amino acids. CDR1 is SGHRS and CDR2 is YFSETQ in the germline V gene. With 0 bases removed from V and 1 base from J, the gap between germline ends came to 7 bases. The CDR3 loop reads CASSLVSGNTEAFF. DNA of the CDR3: TGCGCCAGCAGCTTGGTATCGGGGAACACTGAAGCTTTCTTT.

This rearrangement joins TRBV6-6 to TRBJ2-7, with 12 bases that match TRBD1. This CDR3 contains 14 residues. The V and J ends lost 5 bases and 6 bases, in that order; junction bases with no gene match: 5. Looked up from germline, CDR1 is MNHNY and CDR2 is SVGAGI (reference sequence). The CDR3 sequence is CASSPGTGGGEQYF. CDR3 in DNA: TGTGCCAGCAGTCCCGGGACAGGGGGCGGCGAGCAGTACTTC.

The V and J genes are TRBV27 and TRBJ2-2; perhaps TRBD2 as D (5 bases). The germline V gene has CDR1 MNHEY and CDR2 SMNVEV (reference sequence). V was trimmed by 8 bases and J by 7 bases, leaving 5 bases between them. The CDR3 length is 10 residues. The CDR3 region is CASGGGELFF. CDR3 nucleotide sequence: TGTGCCAGCGGAGGCGGGGAGCTGTTTTTT.

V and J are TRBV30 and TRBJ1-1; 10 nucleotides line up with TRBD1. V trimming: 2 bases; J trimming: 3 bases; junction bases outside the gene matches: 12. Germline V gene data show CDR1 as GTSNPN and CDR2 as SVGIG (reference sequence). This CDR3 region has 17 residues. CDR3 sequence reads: CAWSPIGDRGRDTEAFF. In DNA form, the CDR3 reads TGTGCCTGGAGTCCGATTGGGGACAGGGGACGGGACACTGAAGCTTTCTTT.